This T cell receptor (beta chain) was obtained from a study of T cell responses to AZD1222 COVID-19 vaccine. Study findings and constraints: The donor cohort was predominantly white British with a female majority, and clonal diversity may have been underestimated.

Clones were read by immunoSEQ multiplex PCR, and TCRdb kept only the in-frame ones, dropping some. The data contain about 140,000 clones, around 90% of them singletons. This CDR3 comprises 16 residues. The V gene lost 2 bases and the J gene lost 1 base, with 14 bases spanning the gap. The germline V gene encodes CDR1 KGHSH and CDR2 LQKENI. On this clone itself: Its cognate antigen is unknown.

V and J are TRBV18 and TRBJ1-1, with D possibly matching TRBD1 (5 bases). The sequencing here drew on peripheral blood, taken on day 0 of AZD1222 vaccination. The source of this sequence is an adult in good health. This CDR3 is CASSPGSPGQNTEAFF. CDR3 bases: TGTGCCAGCTCACCAGGCAGCCCGGGGCAGAACACTGAAGCTTTCTTT.